A single sample gave rise to the 23 T cell receptor beta chains below, sequenced in a study of blood T cell repertoires in COVID-19. The method was immunoSEQ multiplex PCR; TCRdb's version includes in-frame clones alone and lacks a portion of them. The sample includes just over 80,000 clones, around three quarters of them seen just once. The material sequenced was peripheral blood. Every receptor here comes from a woman aged 80 or over with active or convalescent COVID-19.

CDR3 sequence (DNA): TGTGCCAGCAGTGTCAACAGTGCCTCTGGGGCCAACGTCCTGACTTTC. It is translated as CASSVNSASGANVLTF. The gene calls are TRBV25-1 and TRBJ2-6; no reliable D call. The V end lost 4 bases, the J end lost 0 bases, and 10 bases lay between the germline ends. The germline CDR1 and CDR2 sequences are MGHDK and SYGVNS. This CDR3 has 16 residues. The variable domain in full, with the rest retrieved from reference TRBV25-1 and TRBJ2-6, is EADIYQTPRYLVIGTGKKITLECSQTMGHDKMYWYQQDPGMELHLIHYSYGVNSTEKGDLSSESTVSRIRTEHFPLTLESARPSHTSQYLCASSVNSASGANVLTFGAGSRLTVL.

V is TRBV4-3 and J is TRBJ2-2, with 16 bases identical to TRBD2. The germline gives CDR1 LGHNA, CDR2 YSLEER. The CDR3 sequence is 17 residues long. V was clipped by 3 bases and J by 4 bases; unmatched bases: 2. The CDR3 loop reads CASSQGLAGGLTGELFF. CDR3 DNA sequence: TGCGCCAGCAGCCAGGGACTAGCGGGGGGGCTCACCGGGGAGCTGTTTTTT.

This rearrangement joins TRBV7-8 to TRBJ2-2, with 8 bases lining up with TRBD1. CDR1 and CDR2 (germline): SGHVS, FQNEAQ. The CDR3 length is 16 residues. Unmatched junction bases numbered 7, after V lost 5 bases and J lost 2 bases. The CDR3 is CASSRGTGFNTGELFF. Written as DNA, the CDR3 is TGTGCCAGCAGCCGAGGGACAGGATTTAACACCGGGGAGCTGTTTTTT.

V and J are TRBV4-3 and TRBJ2-7, with D possibly being TRBD1 (6 bases). Per the germline V gene, CDR1 is LGHNA and CDR2 is YSLEER. V lost 0 bases and J lost 4, with 13 bases in between. This CDR3 is built from 15 residues. The DNA for the CDR3 is TGCGCCAGCAGCCAAGAAGGGGGACCGGGTTACGAGCAGTACTTC. Translation gives CASSQEGGPGYEQYF.

The chain links TRBV5-6 to TRBJ1-2; tentatively, D is TRBD1 (6 bases). The germline V gene has CDR1 SGHDT and CDR2 YYEEEE. There are 13 residues in the CDR3. Between the trimmed V and J ends, which lost 0 bases and 8 bases, there was a span of 11 bases. The CDR3 loop reads CASSLGTGSGYTF. The CDR3, as DNA: TGTGCCAGCAGCTTGGGTACAGGGTCCGGCTACACCTTC.

The gene calls are TRBV27 and TRBJ1-4; 8 bases are a match to TRBD1. V shed 5 bases and J 8 bases; nucleotides not matched to a gene: 7. In germline, CDR1 is MNHEY, CDR2 SMNVEV (reference sequence). The CDR3 consists of 14 residues. CDR3 residues: CASSPGQGREKLFF. CDR3 in DNA: TGTGCCAGCAGTCCAGGACAGGGACGGGAAAAACTGTTTTTT.

This clone is a singleton in its sample. The rearrangement joins TRBV5-4 to TRBJ2-1; TRBD1 matches 9 bases. The CDR3 contains 12 residues. The V gene's germline CDR1 is SGHNT and CDR2 YYREEE (reference sequence). Trimming at V came to 3 bases and at J to 9 bases, leaving 1 base not matched to a gene. The CDR3 loop reads CASSSTGGEQFF. CDR3 sequence (DNA): TGTGCCAGCAGCTCGACAGGGGGTGAGCAGTTCTTC.

This chain connects TRBV10-3 to TRBJ1-5, with D tentatively TRBD1 (6 bases). Trimming left V 6 bases short and J 3 bases short, with 12 bases between. Per the germline V gene, CDR1 is ENHRY and CDR2 is SYGVKD. There are 14 residues in the CDR3. The CDR3 coding sequence is TGTGCCATCAGGAAATCAGGGGCCAATCAGCCCCAGCATTTT. Its protein product is CAIRKSGANQPQHF.

V gene TRBV19 combines with J gene TRBJ2-5; tentative D call: TRBD2 (6 bases). The germline CDR1 and CDR2 sequences are LNHDA and SQIVND (reference sequence). The CDR3 has 13 amino acids. Trimming cost V 8 bases and J 4 bases, with 14 bases left between them. The CDR3 spells CASRRVGGETQYF. The CDR3, as DNA: TGTGCCAGTCGACGGGTCGGGGGAGAGACCCAGTACTTC.

This clone was seen only a few times. The J gene is TRBJ1-2, the V gene TRBV19; possibly TRBD1 for D (5 bases). The CDR3 spans 13 residues. Per germline, CDR1 LNHDA and CDR2 SQIVND (reference sequence). V lost 2 bases and J 3 bases, leaving 7 bases between the germline ends. As DNA, the CDR3 is TGTGCCAGTAGTATATGGGGGGACTATGGCTACACCTTC. Residues: CASSIWGDYGYTF.

This clone was detected a few times. This rearrangement joins TRBV2 to TRBJ2-1; D possibly corresponds to TRBD1 (5 bases). The CDR3 is made up of 14 amino acids. Deletions cut 3 bases from V and 3 bases from J, with 9 bases between. The germline V gene encodes CDR1 SNHLY and CDR2 FYNNEI. The CDR3 DNA follows: TGTGCCAGCAGTGACAGGGTCCTCTACAATGAGCAGTTCTTC. Its translation is CASSDRVLYNEQFF.

The rearrangement links TRBV5-1 to TRBJ2-7; TRBD1 matches at 9 bases. CDR3 length: 14 residues. Looked up from germline, CDR1 is SGHRS and CDR2 is YFSETQ. J gave up 2 bases and V 4 bases, and 4 bases lay outside the gene matches. CDR3 protein: CASSPGQGPYEQYF. CDR3 nucleotides: TGCGCCAGCAGCCCAGGACAGGGGCCCTACGAGCAGTACTTC.

This chain uses TRBV19 with TRBJ2-7; 8 bases line up with TRBD1. The trim removed 6 bases at V and 0 bases at J, leaving 7 bases unmatched. Germline V gene lookup returns CDR1 LNHDA and CDR2 SQIVND (reference sequence). This CDR3 is built from 15 residues. The CDR3 loop reads CASSPTGAFSYEQYF. The CDR3 DNA sequence: TGTGCCAGTAGCCCGACAGGGGCCTTCTCCTACGAGCAGTACTTC.

The chain couples TRBV20-1 to TRBJ2-7, with D maybe TRBD1 (5 bases). The CDR3 is made up of 13 amino acids. Per the germline V gene, CDR1 is DFQATT and CDR2 is SNEGSKA (reference sequence). Trimming stripped 3 bases from V and 5 bases from J, with 14 bases between. DNA of the CDR3: TGCAGTGCTAGTTCCCAGGGTGGGGACGAGCAGTACTTC. Residues: CSASSQGGDEQYF.

About this clone itself: This specimen includes other DNA sequences encoding the same CDR3. V is TRBV19 and J is TRBJ2-1; 7 nucleotides line up with TRBD1. Germline assignment: CDR1 LNHDA and CDR2 SQIVND (reference sequence). This CDR3 has 15 residues. V lost 3 bases to trimming and J lost 2 bases; unmatched junction nucleotides: 4. The CDR3 nucleotides are TGTGCCAGTAGTATTTCAGGGGGACCCTACAATGAGCAGTTCTTC. It yields the protein CASSISGGPYNEQFF.

The sample holds one count of this clone. The gene calls are TRBV5-1 and TRBJ2-5; TRBD1 matches 9 bases. This CDR3 contains 15 residues. Germline V gene data show CDR1 as SGHRS and CDR2 as YFSETQ. The trim removed 6 bases at V and 0 bases at J, leaving 6 bases unmatched. The CDR3 sequence is CASMRGDRDQETQYF. The CDR3 region has the DNA TGCGCCAGCATGAGGGGGGACAGGGACCAAGAGACCCAGTACTTC.

This clone has only a few counts. The rearrangement joins TRBV27 to TRBJ1-2; possible D gene TRBD1, 6 bases. The CDR3 has 15 residues. Per germline, CDR1 MNHEY and CDR2 SMNVEV (reference sequence). Trimming cost V 0 bases and J 8 bases, with 16 bases left between them. The CDR3 loop is CASSLSGWTAGGYTF. In DNA, the CDR3 is TGTGCCAGCAGTTTATCGGGATGGACAGCCGGAGGCTACACCTTC.

This clone was observed a handful of times. The chain is built from TRBV10-3 and TRBJ2-1; D may be TRBD1 (5 bases). The CDR3 totals 13 residues. V was pared by 3 bases and J by 12 bases, with 15 bases between. CDR1 is ENHRY and CDR2 is SYGVKD in the germline V gene. CDR3 residues: CAISDLDIGAQFF. The CDR3 nucleotides read TGTGCCATCAGTGATTTGGATATTGGGGCGCAGTTCTTC.

This clone occurred a few times. The chain has TRBV7-6 and TRBJ2-7; the match to TRBD1 covers 8 bases. The V and J ends lost 5 bases and 5 bases, in that order; junction bases with no gene match: 11. The CDR3 is 15 residues long. The germline CDR1 and CDR2 sequences are SGHVS and FNYEAQ. CDR3 protein: CASSITGGGMDEQYF. CDR3 bases: TGTGCCAGCAGCATAACAGGGGGTGGCATGGACGAGCAGTACTTC.

This CDR3 is CASSLGQGSSPLHF. CDR3 nucleotides: TGTGCCAGCAGTCTTGGACAGGGGTCGTCCCCCCTCCACTTT. The chain combines TRBV14 with TRBJ1-6, with 9 positions matching TRBD1. Germline V gives CDR1 SGHDN, CDR2 FVKESK. The CDR3 loop spans 14 amino acids. After removal of 6 bases from V and 13 bases from J, the junction contained 10 bases not matched to a gene.

The V gene is TRBV10-3, the J gene TRBJ1-5; D uncertain. The CDR3 runs 13 residues. Trimming took 0 bases from V and 3 from J, leaving 3 bases between them. Per germline, CDR1 ENHRY and CDR2 SYGVKD. The CDR3 sequence is CAISESYNQPQHF. As DNA, the CDR3 is TGTGCCATCAGTGAGTCGTACAATCAGCCCCAGCATTTT.

V usage is TRBV2 and J usage is TRBJ1-1, with 10 bases fitting TRBD1. The V gene's germline CDR1 is SNHLY and CDR2 FYNNEI. With V trimmed by 3 bases and J by 6 bases, 4 bases remained unmatched. The CDR3 has 14 amino acids. CDR3 sequence: CASSEGQGRAEAFF. The CDR3 nucleotides read TGTGCCAGCAGTGAGGGACAGGGGAGGGCTGAAGCTTTCTTT.

This sequence joins TRBV5-1 and TRBJ2-2; the D gene is possibly TRBD2 (6 bases). Germline assignment: CDR1 SGHRS and CDR2 YFSETQ. The CDR3 has 16 residues. Trimming removed 0 bases from V and 1 base from J, with 10 bases in between. CDR3 nucleotides: TGCGCCAGCAGCTTGGCCTCCGGGAGGAACACCGGGGAGCTGTTTTTT. Residues: CASSLASGRNTGELFF.